This T cell receptor (beta chain) was observed in a study of blood T cell repertoires in COVID-19. TCRdb keeps only in-frame clones here, not all; method: immunoSEQ multiplex PCR. The table lists a few hundred thousand clones, approximately 91% of them singletons. With V trimmed by 1 base and J by 6 bases, 10 bases remained unmatched. This CDR3 comprises 18 residues. Germline V gene lookup returns CDR1 SGHNT and CDR2 YYREEE (reference sequence). V usage is TRBV5-4 and J usage is TRBJ2-1; TRBD2 aligns across 13 bases. The receptor was derived from a young woman with COVID-19, enrolled during active disease. The sequencing sample was made of peripheral blood. This CDR3 is CASSLRLAGGPLINEQFF. The CDR3 DNA is TGTGCCAGCAGCTTGCGACTAGCGGGAGGCCCCCTTATCAATGAGCAGTTCTTC.